The 4 T cell receptor beta chains below come from one sample, sequenced in a study of cytomegalovirus exposure and HLA in healthy donors. The PCR contained 60 Vbeta and 13 Jbeta primers. The repertoire was sequenced with immunoSEQ multiplex PCR; TCRdb's copy has only in-frame clones and lacks some. This table has over 200,000 clones, 75% to 80% appearing once. Material: PBMCs. Every receptor here comes from a male donor in good health and CMV-seronegative.

As DNA, the CDR3 is TGTGCCAGCAGTTTATTCGGGGGGCGCGAAGCTTTCTTT. It translates to CASSLFGGREAFF. The genes are TRBV27 and TRBJ1-1, with D possibly TRBD1 on 6 matching bases. The V and J ends lost 1 base and 8 bases respectively, with 11 bases between them. The CDR3 loop spans 13 amino acids. Germline CDR1 MNHEY, CDR2 SMNVEV (reference sequence).

The rearrangement links TRBV4-1 to TRBJ1-4; 10 bases are shared with TRBD1. V trimming: 0 bases; J trimming: 8 bases; junction bases outside the gene matches: 9. Germline V gene lookup returns CDR1 MGHRA and CDR2 YSYEKL. The CDR3 consists of 17 residues. The CDR3 coding sequence is TGCGCCAGCAGCCAAGATGAGACAGGGGGCGAGGGAGAAAAACTGTTTTTT. It specifies CASSQDETGGEGEKLFF.

This clone was seen a handful of times. The chain uses TRBV6-6 and TRBJ1-1; TRBD1 is a possible D gene (6 bases). Trimming took off 0 bases at V and 5 bases at J, with 16 bases between the two ends. The CDR3 loop spans 16 amino acids. CDR1 MNHNY and CDR2 SVGAGI come from the germline V gene (reference sequence). The CDR3 nucleotides read TGTGCCAGCAGTTACTCCTTTGGGACACTGGAGACTGAAGCTTTCTTT. Its translation is CASSYSFGTLETEAFF.

The rearrangement uses TRBV2 and TRBJ1-4; D not certain. This CDR3 is built from 13 residues. V lost 11 bases, J lost 0 bases, and 10 bases lay in between. Germline CDR1 is SNHLY and CDR2 is FYNNEI. The CDR3 nucleotides are TGTGCCGCGGAAGGTGCAACTAATGAAAAACTGTTTTTT. It translates to CAAEGATNEKLFF.